This TCR beta chain was found in a study of T cells expressing NK-cell markers. Study details: The TCR beta repertoires originated in sorted CD3+CD56+NKG2C+, CD3+CD56+NKG2C- and CD3+CD56-NKG2C+ T cells.

General study points: It was still unclear whether expanded NKG2C+ T cell clones were HCMV specific. As a fraction of CD8+ T cells, dominant NKG2C+ clonotypes reached about 1.0-8% in 5 or 6 donors. Also leading the CD3+CD56-NKG2C+ fraction in a handful of donors were these clonotypes.

TCRdb reprocessed the 5' RACE reads and keeps a single row for each CDR3 protein, giving no DNA. This sample's table reports about 160,000 distinct CDR3 sequences. About this clonotype: What it recognizes is unknown.

The TCR sequence derives from a man between 18 and 69 years old in good health. Sequenced sample: blood T cells: a sorted CD56 or NKG2C T cell subset, CD4+ or CD8+ T cells, or bulk PBMC T cells (not recorded which).

CDR3 region: CATLSGADTDTQYF. The rearrangement links TRBV6-1 to TRBJ2-3; with no DNA, the TCRdb D assignment of TRBD2 cannot be verified. Germline lookup yields CDR1 MNHNS and CDR2 SASEGT. The CDR3 spans 14 residues.